This TCR beta chain was obtained from a study of identical twins. Germline lookup yields CDR1 LNHDA and CDR2 SQIVND (reference sequence). The J segment lost 2 bases and the V segment lost 4 bases, leaving 7 bases of the junction unmatched. The CDR3 is 15 amino acids. Notes on this clonotype: What it binds is unknown.

Notes on the study in general: Clonotypes of the beta chain that were abundant in cord blood carried fewer insertions (memory repertoires showed none). Twins showed weaker excess sharing in their beta out-of-frame sequences.

Each CDR3 protein is one row after TCRdb ran MiXCR on the 5' RACE reads. The table records some 1,600,000 distinct CDR3 sequences, about 31% of them present only once. This TCR was recovered from a newborn girl in good health. The sequencing sample was made of cord blood. The rearrangement uses TRBV19 and TRBJ1-2; 7 bases fit TRBD1. CDR3 in amino acids: CASSKGAQANYGYTF. The CDR3 bases are TGTGCCAGTAGTAAGGGGGCACAGGCCAACTATGGCTACACCTTC.